The clone carrying this TCR beta chain was counted a single time. Its antigen remains unidentified. This record belongs to a study of persistence of HIV-infected CD4 T cells. As for the study in general: Multiple blood draws of up to roughly 200 mL, except a couple of donors with single leukapheresis. Notes on the study in general: TCRbeta richness was lower in CMV- and Gag-responding cells than in anti-CD3/anti-CD28-responding cells. Antigen-responding cells were enriched for degenerate expanded CDR3beta sequences.

This was the immunoSEQ version 4 assay in survey mode. Sequencing was performed with immunoSEQ multiplex PCR; in TCRdb, only in-frame clones are kept and a portion is missing. This sample has roughly 64,000 clones, with 70% to 75% found just once. V gave up 4 bases and J gave up 5 bases; unmatched junction bases: 8. The CDR3 spans 16 residues. CDR1 and CDR2 (germline): MNHEY, SMNVEV (reference sequence). The stimulus was an HIV-1 Gag 15-mer peptide pool, approximately 0.93 ug/peptide/mL. CD40L/CD69 double-negative CD45RO-high memory CD4+ T cells were collected. The sample in question was CD4+ T cells sorted from PBMCs after roughly 17-hour stimulation, obtained from a patient who received antiretroviral therapy. The TCR sequence derives from an adult man with HIV who was CMV-seropositive. The V and J genes are TRBV27 and TRBJ1-4, with 9 positions matching TRBD1. The CDR3 here is CASSSGTGTANEKLFF. DNA for the CDR3: TGTGCCAGCAGTTCCGGGACAGGGACGGCGAATGAAAAACTGTTTTTT.